These 26 T cell receptor beta chains were sequenced from one sample in a study of shared clonotypes between healthy human individuals. Produced via immunoSEQ multiplex PCR; TCRdb's table is partial and in-frame only. The sample consists of approximately 2.1 million clones, over 90% of them appearing once. The source material was naive CD4+ T cells from PBMCs. The subset denotes: CD45RA+ positively selected. These receptors all stem from a man aged 18 to 29 in good health. Some clones in this sample may be carry-over from other donors' samples.

The chain recombines TRBV5-8 with TRBJ2-7; a possible D gene is TRBD2 (7 bases). The V end was cut by 4 bases, the J end by 4 bases, with 12 bases between. The length of the CDR3 is 13 residues. Germline-derived CDR1 and CDR2 are SGHTS and YDEGEE. The CDR3 loop is CASSAGRGYEQYF. The CDR3 DNA follows: TGTGCCAGCAGCGCAGGGAGGGGGTACGAGCAGTACTTC.

The chain recombines TRBV30 with TRBJ2-7; TRBD1 agrees at 7 bases. The V gene's germline CDR1 is GTSNPN and CDR2 SVGIG (reference sequence). The CDR3 covers 12 residues. The junction had 3 bases not matched to a gene; V was cut back by 7 bases and J by 0 bases. This chain's CDR3 is CAFDRDSYEQYF. The CDR3 nucleotides read TGTGCCTTCGACAGGGACTCCTACGAGCAGTACTTC.

CDR3 coding DNA: TGTGCCAGCAGTGCCCGACTAAATGATCAGCCCCAGCATTTT. Translation gives CASSARLNDQPQHF. The chain has TRBV6-1 and TRBJ1-5; no firm D call. Looked up from germline, CDR1 is MNHNS and CDR2 is SASEGT. The CDR3 extends over 14 amino acids. V lost 4 bases to trimming and J lost 5 bases, with 12 bases between them.

CDR3 in DNA: TGTGCCAGCAGCTTAGCGCGTACAGGATCCTACAATGAGCAGTTCTTC. Encoded protein: CASSLARTGSYNEQFF. The chain uses TRBV7-2 and TRBJ2-1, with D perhaps matching TRBD1 (5 bases). The CDR3 sequence is 16 residues long. Germline CDR1 is SGHTA and CDR2 is FQGNSA. V lost 0 bases to trimming and J lost 1 base, with 10 bases between them.

The V and J genes are TRBV5-1 and TRBJ2-7; 10 positions agree with TRBD2. The CDR3 totals 13 residues. V shed 4 bases and J 12 bases; nucleotides not matched to a gene: 10. CDR1 is SGHRS, CDR2 YFSETQ, per germline. In DNA form, the CDR3 reads TGCGCCAGCAGCAACCTAGCGGGAGACAGCCCGTACTTC. Protein: CASSNLAGDSPYF.

J is TRBJ2-2 and V is TRBV7-7, with D uncertain. CDR3 length: 16 residues. CDR1 and CDR2 (germline): SSHAT, FNYEAQ (reference sequence). V lost 2 bases, J lost 1 base, and 11 bases lay in between. Here the CDR3 reads CASSLTGPQNTGELFF. In nucleotides, the CDR3 is TGTGCCAGCAGCTTAACCGGGCCCCAGAACACCGGGGAGCTGTTTTTT.

The chain has TRBV5-1 and TRBJ1-6; 11 nucleotides match TRBD1. This CDR3 region has 14 residues. Germline-derived CDR1 and CDR2 are SGHRS and YFSETQ. The V gene end was trimmed by 4 bases and the J gene end by 10 bases; junction bases not matched to a gene: 4. The CDR3 sequence is CASSTGQGASPLHF. The CDR3, as DNA: TGCGCCAGCAGCACCGGACAGGGGGCCTCACCCCTCCACTTT.

J is TRBJ2-6 and V is TRBV5-4; D call uncertain. With 1 base removed from V and 3 bases from J, the gap between germline ends came to 8 bases. The CDR3 loop spans 15 amino acids. The V gene's germline CDR1 is SGHNT and CDR2 YYREEE (reference sequence). The DNA of the CDR3 is TGTGCCAGCAGCTTGAGCGAAGTTGGGGCCAACGTCCTGACTTTC. Protein product: CASSLSEVGANVLTF.

V is TRBV19 and J is TRBJ2-1, with D tentatively TRBD1 or TRBD2 (5 bases each). The CDR3 spans 15 residues. With 6 bases removed from V and 7 bases from J, the gap between germline ends came to 19 bases. Germline V gene sequence: CDR1 LNHDA, CDR2 SQIVND (reference sequence). The CDR3 sequence: CASRAEGLGENEQFF. CDR3 DNA: TGTGCCAGTAGGGCCGAGGGGTTAGGTGAGAATGAGCAGTTCTTC.

The V gene is TRBV2, the J gene TRBJ2-7; the D is unclear. The CDR3 spans 11 residues. Germline values: CDR1 SNHLY, CDR2 FYNNEI. Trimming shortened V by 4 bases and J by 6 bases, and 7 bases separated the two germline ends. The CDR3 nucleotides are TGTGCCAGCAGTGTAGCTGCCGAGCAGTACTTC. Translation: CASSVAAEQYF.

This rearrangement joins TRBV27 to TRBJ1-4, with TRBD1 as a possible D gene (6 bases). V gave up 5 bases and J gave up 7 bases, with 14 bases separating them. The CDR3 extends over 14 amino acids. CDR1 and CDR2 from the germline V gene are MNHEY and SMNVEV (reference sequence). In DNA form, the CDR3 reads TGTGCCAGCAGTAAACAGGGCCGGGGTGAAAAACTGTTTTTT. Translating it yields CASSKQGRGEKLFF.

The sample holds a few counts of this clone. This rearrangement joins TRBV5-1 to TRBJ1-1; D call uncertain. Germline assignment: CDR1 SGHRS and CDR2 YFSETQ. V lost 0 bases to trimming and J lost 1 base, with 10 bases between them. The CDR3 covers 15 residues. The CDR3 is CASSLDVLGNTEAFF. As DNA, the CDR3 is TGCGCCAGCAGCTTGGATGTATTGGGGAACACTGAAGCTTTCTTT.

In DNA, the CDR3 is TGCGCCAGCAGCTTGGCCGGGGGGCAGGGTGAAAAACTGTTTTTT. This encodes CASSLAGGQGEKLFF. The chain carries TRBV5-1 and TRBJ1-4; the D gene is possibly TRBD1 (6 bases). V was clipped by 0 bases and J by 7 bases, with 13 bases between them. The CDR3 is 15 amino acids. Germline loops: CDR1 SGHRS, CDR2 YFSETQ.

CDR3 protein: CASTQRVGLLSYEQYF. The DNA of the CDR3 is TGTGCCAGCACCCAAAGGGTGGGGCTTCTTTCCTACGAGCAGTACTTC. The V and J genes are TRBV28 and TRBJ2-7; TRBD1 might be the D (5 bases). V lost 7 bases and J lost 1, with 20 bases in between. Germline CDR1 MDHEN, CDR2 SYDVKM. The CDR3 consists of 16 residues. The entire variable domain, with the rest obtained from reference TRBV28 and TRBJ2-7, is as follows: DVKVTQSSRYLVKRTGEKVFLECVQDMDHENMFWYRQDPGLGLRLIYFSYDVKMKEKGDIPEGYSVSREKKERFSLILESASTNQTSMYLCASTQRVGLLSYEQYFGPGTRLTVT.

This clone has only one observation. This sequence joins TRBV28 and TRBJ2-3, with unresolved D. Germline loops: CDR1 MDHEN, CDR2 SYDVKM. This CDR3 is 15 amino acids long. The ends were cut back, 4 bases at V and 0 bases at J, with 11 bases in the middle. CDR3 nucleotides: TGTGCCAGCAGTTCCCCTCCAACCAGCACAGATACGCAGTATTTT. Its translation is CASSSPPTSTDTQYF. Full variable domain (rest looked up from reference TRBV28 and TRBJ2-3): DVKVTQSSRYLVKRTGEKVFLECVQDMDHENMFWYRQDPGLGLRLIYFSYDVKMKEKGDIPEGYSVSREKKERFSLILESASTNQTSMYLCASSSPPTSTDTQYFGPGTRLTVL.

The rearrangement links TRBV6-1 to TRBJ1-3; 7 nucleotides match TRBD1. Germline V lookup: CDR1 MNHNS, CDR2 SASEGT. CDR3 length: 14 residues. J gave up 2 bases and V 5 bases, and 3 bases lay outside the gene matches. The chain's CDR3 is CASSSGTAGNTIYF. For the CDR3, the DNA is TGTGCCAGCAGTTCCGGGACAGCTGGAAACACCATATATTTT.

A note on this clone: At the DNA level, this CDR3 is encoded by other sequences in the same sample as well. V is TRBV18 and J is TRBJ1-1, with D uncertain. The CDR3 has 13 residues. Germline loops: CDR1 KGHSH, CDR2 LQKENI. V dropped 2 bases and J dropped 1 base, with 5 bases sitting between them. CDR3 in DNA: TGTGCCAGCTCACCATCGAAGAACACTGAAGCTTTCTTT. This gives the protein CASSPSKNTEAFF.

The chain is built from TRBV28 and TRBJ2-3, with 7 positions matching TRBD1. V was clipped by 6 bases and J by 0 bases; unmatched bases: 6. The germline V gene has CDR1 MDHEN and CDR2 SYDVKM. The CDR3 totals 15 residues. The CDR3 reads CASRIGGRSTDTQYF. Here the CDR3 DNA reads TGTGCCAGCAGGATAGGGGGCAGGAGCACAGATACGCAGTATTTT. Variable domain in full (rest from reference TRBV28 and TRBJ2-3): DVKVTQSSRYLVKRTGEKVFLECVQDMDHENMFWYRQDPGLGLRLIYFSYDVKMKEKGDIPEGYSVSREKKERFSLILESASTNQTSMYLCASRIGGRSTDTQYFGPGTRLTVL.

This clone was seen a few times. The J gene is TRBJ1-2, the V gene TRBV5-1; D ambiguous. The germline gives CDR1 SGHRS, CDR2 YFSETQ. The CDR3 is made up of 14 amino acids. The V and J ends lost 1 base and 3 bases respectively, with 10 bases between them. This chain's CDR3 is CASSLSFGDYGYTF. The CDR3 DNA follows: TGCGCCAGCAGCTTGAGTTTTGGGGACTATGGCTACACCTTC.

This chain joins TRBV6-1 and TRBJ1-5, with D tentatively TRBD1 (6 bases). V lost 1 base and J lost 6, with 16 bases in between. The CDR3 consists of 16 residues. CDR1 MNHNS and CDR2 SASEGT come from the germline V gene. In DNA, the CDR3 is TGTGCCAGCAGTGAAGTTCGTACAGGGAGAAGTCAGCCCCAGCATTTT. Its translation is CASSEVRTGRSQPQHF.

The rearrangement joins TRBV15 to TRBJ1-2, with 7 bases lining up with TRBD1. CDR1 is LNHNV, CDR2 YYDKDF, per germline (reference sequence). The CDR3 is made up of 13 amino acids. Unmatched junction bases numbered 4, after V lost 5 bases and J lost 4 bases. The CDR3 DNA reads TGTGCCACCAGCCCCCGGACAGGCTATGGCTACACCTTC. It specifies CATSPRTGYGYTF.

The CDR3 loop reads CASSPGAGGPGDIQYF. CDR3 in DNA: TGTGCCAGCAGCCCGGGAGCGGGAGGTCCGGGGGACATTCAGTACTTC. The chain has TRBV7-9 and TRBJ2-4; TRBD2 aligns across 9 bases. The ends lost 5 bases at V and 8 bases at J; junction bases unmatched: 13. The CDR3 extends over 16 amino acids. The germline CDR1 and CDR2 sequences are SEHNR and FQNEAQ (reference sequence). Full variable domain (missing parts from reference TRBV7-9 and TRBJ2-4): DTGVSQNPRHKITKRGQNVTFRCDPISEHNRLYWYRQTLGQGPEFLTYFQNEAQLEKSRLLSDRFSAERPKGSFSTLEIQRTEQGDSAMYLCASSPGAGGPGDIQYFGAGTRLSVL.

This clone was counted a single time. V and J are TRBV11-2 and TRBJ2-7; 8 bases agree with TRBD2. V shed 5 bases and J 3 bases; nucleotides not matched to a gene: 9. The CDR3 loop spans 15 amino acids. Germline assignment: CDR1 SGHAT and CDR2 FQNNGV. CDR3 bases: TGTGCCAGCAGCAAGATAGCGGGAATGGTCTACGAGCAGTACTTC. It specifies CASSKIAGMVYEQYF.

This clone was picked up one time. V gene TRBV5-6 combines with J gene TRBJ1-1, with TRBD1 as a possible D gene (6 bases). This CDR3 is 15 amino acids long. V was cut by 4 bases and J by 1 base, with 14 bases left in between. Germline-derived CDR1 and CDR2 are SGHDT and YYEEEE. The CDR3 nucleotides are TGTGCCAGCAGCCTAATAATACAGGGGAACACTGAAGCTTTCTTT. It specifies CASSLIIQGNTEAFF.

About this clone: Other DNA sequences of this sample code for an identical CDR3. The V and J genes are TRBV2 and TRBJ2-5; 9 bases are a match to TRBD1. There are 14 residues in the CDR3. V trimming: 6 bases; J trimming: 5 bases; junction bases outside the gene matches: 7. Germline CDR1 and CDR2: SNHLY and FYNNEI. In DNA, the CDR3 is TGTGCCAGCAGCTACGGGACAGGGCAGGAGACCCAGTACTTC. It is translated as CASSYGTGQETQYF.

Points on this clone: One end of the junction is discordant with germline, which a read error may explain. This chain joins TRBV30 and TRBJ2-7, with TRBD1 identical over 10 bases. The CDR3 spans 13 residues. CDR1 and CDR2 (germline): GTSNPN, SVGIG (reference sequence). CDR3 nucleotide sequence: TGTGCCTGGAGTAACCTTTTGGGGGACAGGGGCTTCTTC. It encodes CAWSNLLGDRGFF.